Shown below are 26 T cell receptor beta chains from a single sample sequenced in a study of shared clonotypes between healthy human individuals. Assay used: immunoSEQ multiplex PCR; TCRdb lists only in-frame clones, some missing. The sample has some 510,000 clones, approximately 85% seen once; the top ten hold 10% to 15%. Specimen: PBMCs. These receptors were collected from a woman between 40 and 55 years old in good health. Some clones in this sample may be carry-over from other donors' samples.

This clone was seen just once. CDR3 bases: TGTGCCAGCAACCCACGGGGTGGCGTGTGGGATGGCTACACCTTC. This encodes CASNPRGGVWDGYTF. The gene calls are TRBV5-6 and TRBJ1-2; D is ambiguous. This CDR3 is built from 15 residues. Trimming took 6 bases from V and 6 from J, leaving 21 bases between them. Germline loops: CDR1 SGHDT, CDR2 YYEEEE.

V and J are TRBV4-3 and TRBJ2-2; TRBD2 aligns across 12 bases. The germline V gene encodes CDR1 LGHNA and CDR2 YSLEER. V trimming: 3 bases; J trimming: 3 bases; junction bases outside the gene matches: 8. The CDR3 covers 18 residues. The CDR3 nucleotides read TGCGCCAGCAGCCAGGAACTACTAGCGGGAGGCGACACCGGGGAGCTGTTTTTT. Its translation: CASSQELLAGGDTGELFF.

The V gene is TRBV5-4, the J gene TRBJ2-4; D ambiguous. Per germline, CDR1 SGHNT and CDR2 YYREEE (reference sequence). Deletions cut 7 bases from V and 1 base from J, with 18 bases between. This CDR3 is built from 16 residues. For the CDR3, the DNA is TGTGCCAGCCCGAAGTCAAGGTACGGGGCCAAAAACATTCAGTACTTC. This gives the protein CASPKSRYGAKNIQYF.

V and J are TRBV7-2 and TRBJ1-5; D not certain. The CDR3 runs 15 residues. V lost 3 bases and J lost 0, with 9 bases in between. CDR1 is SGHTA and CDR2 is FQGNSA in the germline V gene. This CDR3 reads CASSFGRSSNQPQHF. The CDR3 DNA reads TGTGCCAGCAGCTTTGGACGGAGTAGCAATCAGCCCCAGCATTTT.

The chain recombines TRBV7-3 with TRBJ1-3; no clear D gene. Trimming removed 3 bases at V and 0 bases at J, with 3 bases between. Germline loops: CDR1 SGHTA, CDR2 FQGTGA. There are 13 residues in the CDR3. The CDR3 DNA reads as TGTGCCAGCAGCTTGTCCTCTGGAAACACCATATATTTT. Protein sequence: CASSLSSGNTIYF.

This clone showed up just a few times. The genes are TRBV28 and TRBJ1-1; no clear D gene. The CDR3 is 13 residues long. The ends were cut back, 1 base at V and 7 bases at J, with 10 bases in the middle. Per the germline V gene, CDR1 is MDHEN and CDR2 is SYDVKM. In DNA form, the CDR3 reads TGTGCCAGCAGTTTATCGACGGCGGGTGAAGCTTTCTTT. It translates to CASSLSTAGEAFF. The full variable domain, its missing parts supplied by reference TRBV28 and TRBJ1-1, is DVKVTQSSRYLVKRTGEKVFLECVQDMDHENMFWYRQDPGLGLRLIYFSYDVKMKEKGDIPEGYSVSREKKERFSLILESASTNQTSMYLCASSLSTAGEAFFGQGTRLTVV.

The rearrangement links TRBV21-1 to TRBJ2-7; whether TRBD2, the table's D call, matches the DNA was not checked. TRBV21-1 is reported as a pseudogene. CDR3 length equals 16 residues. CDR3 in amino acids: CASSKGLAGGPHEQYF. CDR3 DNA sequence: TGTGCCAGCAGCAAAGGTTTAGCGGGAGGGCCTCACGAGCAGTACTTC.

This clone was detected a few times. The rearrangement uses TRBV6-1 and TRBJ2-5, with D possibly TRBD2 on 6 matching bases. Trimming shortened V by 4 bases and J by 3 bases, and 9 bases separated the two germline ends. Germline V gene lookup returns CDR1 MNHNS and CDR2 SASEGT. CDR3 length equals 13 residues. The CDR3 nucleotides are TGTGCCAGCAGTGCTTGGGGGGAAGAGACCCAGTACTTC. It yields the protein CASSAWGEETQYF.

The chain carries TRBV11-2 and TRBJ1-5; 8 positions agree with TRBD1. V was clipped by 6 bases and J by 4 bases; unmatched bases: 8. The CDR3 has 15 amino acids. Germline V lookup: CDR1 SGHAT, CDR2 FQNNGV. This chain's CDR3 is CASRTDRVGNQPQHF. CDR3 nucleotide sequence: TGTGCCAGCAGGACGGACAGGGTTGGGAATCAGCCCCAGCATTTT.

This chain's CDR3 is CASSLGREDGANYGYTF. CDR3 nucleotides: TGTGCCAGCAGCTTAGGTAGGGAGGACGGAGCTAACTATGGCTACACCTTC. This chain links TRBV11-2 with TRBJ1-2; D gene unclear. The germline V gene encodes CDR1 SGHAT and CDR2 FQNNGV. Between the trimmed V and J ends, which lost 1 base and 0 bases, there was a span of 15 bases. The CDR3 is 17 residues long.

V is TRBV12-5 and J is TRBJ2-7, with TRBD2 matching 7 bases. The J segment lost 2 bases and the V segment lost 0 bases, leaving 7 bases of the junction unmatched. The V gene's germline CDR1 is LGHNT and CDR2 FRNRAP. This CDR3 spans 16 amino acids. The DNA for the CDR3 is TGTGCTAGTGGTTTGGTACTGGGGGAGGGCGCCTACGAGCAGTACTTC. Translation gives CASGLVLGEGAYEQYF.

The J gene is TRBJ2-1, the V gene TRBV28; 14 nucleotides match TRBD2. The germline V gene has CDR1 MDHEN and CDR2 SYDVKM. V dropped 6 bases and J dropped 7; count of bases not matched to a gene: 5. There are 15 residues in the CDR3. The DNA for the CDR3 is TGTGCCAGCAGCCCGGGGACTAGCGGGAGTAATGAGCAGTTCTTC. Encoded protein: CASSPGTSGSNEQFF.

In this sample, this clone turned up a few times. This chain joins TRBV29-1 and TRBJ1-1; D is uncertain. Trimming took off 1 base at V and 3 bases at J, with 9 bases between the two ends. CDR1 is SQVTM and CDR2 is ANQGSEA in the germline V gene. The CDR3 covers 13 residues. In DNA form, the CDR3 reads TGCAGCGTTGAAGTCCGACGGGACACTGAAGCTTTCTTT. It codes for CSVEVRRDTEAFF.

The V call is TRBV6-1, the J call TRBJ2-1, with TRBD1 matching over 7 bases. This CDR3 spans 15 amino acids. Germline lookup yields CDR1 MNHNS and CDR2 SASEGT. J was trimmed by 8 bases and V by 6 bases; bases with no gene match: 13. The CDR3 region has the DNA TGTGCCAGCAGCGAAAGGGGGCTGCGCATGTATGAGCAGTTCTTC. Its translation: CASSERGLRMYEQFF.

V and J are TRBV5-4 and TRBJ2-1; 7 bases map to TRBD1. The CDR3 has 13 residues. V shed 5 bases and J 8 bases; nucleotides not matched to a gene: 7. CDR1 is SGHNT and CDR2 is YYREEE in the germline V gene (reference sequence). The CDR3 DNA reads as TGTGCCAGCAGAACACAGGGGTACGATGAGCAGTTCTTC. Protein product: CASRTQGYDEQFF.

The V call is TRBV6-1, the J call TRBJ2-5; D is perhaps TRBD1 or TRBD2 (5 bases each). The assigned J gene may be wrong: the sequence end matches TRBJ2-7 better. The CDR3 length is 15 residues. Germline V gene data show CDR1 as MNHNS and CDR2 as SASEGT. The CDR3, as DNA: TGTGCCAGCAGTGAAGAGGGCCGGGGCACCTACGAGCAGTACTTC. Its protein is CASSEEGRGTYEQYF.

This clone appeared a few times. The genes are TRBV5-4 and TRBJ1-3, with 7 bases matching TRBD1. This CDR3 has 15 residues. Trimming removed 4 bases from V and 2 bases from J; junction bases left unmatched: 6. The germline gives CDR1 SGHNT, CDR2 YYREEE (reference sequence). The CDR3 coding sequence is TGTGCCAGCAGCGAACCCGGGACAGCTGGAAACACCATATATTTT. It codes for CASSEPGTAGNTIYF.

This chain uses TRBV7-8 with TRBJ2-5; possibly TRBD1 for D (6 bases). This CDR3 spans 14 amino acids. Germline V gene lookup returns CDR1 SGHVS and CDR2 FQNEAQ. Trimming took off 3 bases at V and 3 bases at J, with 11 bases between the two ends. CDR3 protein: CASSLWTAEETQYF. CDR3 nucleotides: TGTGCCAGCAGCTTGTGGACAGCCGAAGAGACCCAGTACTTC.

This clone was observed once. This chain connects TRBV4-1 to TRBJ2-5, with 8 bases matching TRBD2. The V gene end was trimmed by 6 bases and the J gene end by 5 bases; junction bases not matched to a gene: 14. This CDR3 contains 16 residues. Germline loops: CDR1 MGHRA, CDR2 YSYEKL. CDR3 region: CASSRAVGRAGETQYF. The DNA for the CDR3 is TGCGCCAGCAGTCGCGCAGTCGGGAGGGCCGGGGAGACCCAGTACTTC.

Note on this clone: A read error may explain this, as a much larger clone is one base away. The chain recombines TRBV9 with TRBJ2-2; D is undetermined. Trimming removed 1 base from V and 0 bases from J, with 1 base in between. This CDR3 is built from 13 residues. CDR1 and CDR2 from the germline V gene are SGDLS and YYNGEE. The CDR3, as DNA: TGTGCCAGCAGCGTACCGAACACCGGGGAGCTGTTTTTT. Protein: CASSVPNTGELFF.

The chain carries TRBV9 and TRBJ2-7; 10 bases line up with TRBD2. Germline CDR1 SGDLS, CDR2 YYNGEE. This CDR3 comprises 14 residues. With 2 bases clipped from V and 3 bases from J, the junction kept 2 bases outside the gene matches. This CDR3 is CASSVSGGDYEQYF. In DNA, the CDR3 is TGTGCCAGCAGCGTGAGCGGGGGGGACTACGAGCAGTACTTC.

This clone was detected only once. The genes are TRBV10-3 and TRBJ2-3, with 13 bases identical to TRBD2. Germline assignment: CDR1 ENHRY and CDR2 SYGVKD. The CDR3 spans 17 residues. The V segment lost 1 base and the J segment 1 base; nucleotides outside the gene matches: 2. The CDR3: CAISEFGLAGGTDTQYF. The CDR3 DNA follows: TGTGCCATCAGTGAGTTCGGACTAGCGGGGGGCACAGATACGCAGTATTTT.

CDR3 sequence (DNA): TGCGCCAGCAGGGACAATGAAAACATTCAGTACTTC. It is translated as CASRDNENIQYF. The chain links TRBV5-1 to TRBJ2-4, with D perhaps TRBD1 (5 bases). With 5 bases removed from V and 5 bases from J, the gap between germline ends came to 8 bases. Germline V gives CDR1 SGHRS, CDR2 YFSETQ. This CDR3 comprises 12 residues.

This clone was detected once. V and J are TRBV29-1 and TRBJ2-7, with 8 bases fitting TRBD2. This CDR3 is 12 amino acids long. Germline V CDR1 and CDR2: SQVTM, ANQGSEA. J lost 7 bases, V lost 4 bases, and 6 bases had no gene match. CDR3 amino acids: CSVVGGGWEQYF. DNA for the CDR3: TGCAGCGTTGTCGGGGGGGGCTGGGAGCAGTACTTC.

This clone was picked up one time. V and J are TRBV18 and TRBJ2-4; no firm D call. Germline assignment: CDR1 KGHSH and CDR2 LQKENI. This CDR3 comprises 18 residues. The V end lost 3 bases, the J end lost 0 bases, and 18 bases lay between the germline ends. The CDR3 coding sequence is TGTGCCAGCTCACCCTCCGGACCCCAGCAAATAGCCAAAAACATTCAGTACTTC. Its translation: CASSPSGPQQIAKNIQYF.

The CDR3 here is CASSLSRGSYNEQFF. CDR3 in DNA: TGTGCCAGCAGCTTAAGTCGTGGGTCCTACAATGAGCAGTTCTTC. The chain is built from TRBV7-3 and TRBJ2-1, with D uncertain. Germline V gene sequence: CDR1 SGHTA, CDR2 FQGTGA. The CDR3 runs 15 residues. Trimming took off 1 base at V and 1 base at J, with 8 bases between the two ends.